This T cell receptor beta chain was found in a study of patients and donors after allogeneic stem cell transplantation. CDR3 length: 17 residues. On this clonotype: The junction shows a germline mismatch at one end, possibly a read error.

TCRdb reanalysed the RT-PCR reads using MiXCR and keeps one entry per CDR3 protein. The table shows some 200,000 distinct CDR3 sequences, with roughly two fifths occurring only once. The sequence was collected from a human donor who was either an allogeneic HSCT recipient or a stem cell or donor lymphocyte infusion donor (not recorded which). It is not recorded whose cells these are; they may come from a transplant donor. Sequencing was done on a sample of blood, either unsorted or a sorted T cell fraction (not recorded which). This chain joins TRBV12-3 or TRBV12-4 and TRBJ2-7, with unresolved D. CDR3 sequence reads: CAGSLIRTHAEVYEQYF. CDR3 nucleotides: TGTGCCGGCAGTCTCATAAGGACCCACGCCGAAGTATACGAGCAGTACTTC.